The next 3 T cell receptor beta chains were all read from a single sample in a study of cytomegalovirus exposure and HLA in healthy donors. Sequenced by immunoSEQ multiplex PCR; TCRdb stores in-frame clones only, minus some. The sample consists of 55,000 to 75,000 clones, roughly 94% of them appearing once. The sequencing sample was made of PBMCs. These receptors all stem from a woman aged 18 to 35 in good health and CMV-seropositive.

The V gene is TRBV7-8, the J gene TRBJ1-2, with a tentative D call TRBD1 (5 bases). V lost 4 bases and J lost 8, with 17 bases in between. CDR3 length equals 14 residues. Germline-derived CDR1 and CDR2 are SGHVS and FQNEAQ. The CDR3 protein is CASSSGPGRGGYTF. The CDR3 DNA sequence: TGTGCCAGCAGCTCGGGGCCAGGGAGGGGCGGCTACACCTTC. The whole variable domain, remainder taken from reference TRBV7-8 and TRBJ1-2, is GAGVSQSPRYKVAKRGQDVALRCDPISGHVSLFWYQQALGQGPEFLTYFQNEAQLDKSGLPSDRFFAERPEGSVSTLKIQRTQQEDSAVYLCASSSGPGRGGYTFGSGTRLTVV.

The rearrangement uses TRBV29-1 and TRBJ1-2; 7 positions match TRBD1. This CDR3 is built from 14 residues. V lost 3 bases to trimming and J lost 2 bases; unmatched junction nucleotides: 6. CDR1 SQVTM and CDR2 ANQGSEA come from the germline V gene. The CDR3: CSVEGRGVNYGYTF. The CDR3 DNA is TGCAGCGTTGAGGGCAGGGGGGTCAACTATGGCTACACCTTC.

The CDR3 loop reads CASQSGTGDTFEAFF. CDR3 coding DNA: TGCGCCAGCCAGTCCGGGACAGGGGACACCTTTGAAGCTTTCTTT. V is TRBV4-1 and J is TRBJ1-1; 10 bases are shared with TRBD1. The CDR3 covers 15 residues. The germline gives CDR1 MGHRA, CDR2 YSYEKL. After removal of 8 bases from V and 7 bases from J, the junction contained 13 bases not matched to a gene.